This note documents a single T cell receptor beta chain sequence. At one boundary the junction diverges from the germline segment, which might be a read error. The entry originates in a study of CD8+CD57+ T cells in acquired aplastic anemia. Genomic DNA, the template, was used for profiling of the TCR beta VDJ and CDR3. TCRdb used MiXCR to reprocess the reads, holding one entry per CDR3 protein. The sample has around 250,000 distinct CDR3 sequences, around 82% seen once. The CDR3 runs 13 residues. Germline V gene data show CDR1 as SSHAT and CDR2 as FNYEAQ (reference sequence). Patients selected for sequencing had displayed CD8+CD57+ cell expansion by flow cytometry.

The sequence was obtained from a human donor with aplastic anemia. The sequenced material came from sorted CD4+, CD8+, or CD8+CD57+ T cells (not recorded which) from PBMCs. This chain links TRBV7-7 with TRBJ2-3; D is possibly TRBD2 (6 bases). Here the CDR3 reads CATRVGGTATQYF. The CDR3 DNA reads as TGTGCTACCAGGGTCGGGGGTACAGCTACGCAGTATTTT.